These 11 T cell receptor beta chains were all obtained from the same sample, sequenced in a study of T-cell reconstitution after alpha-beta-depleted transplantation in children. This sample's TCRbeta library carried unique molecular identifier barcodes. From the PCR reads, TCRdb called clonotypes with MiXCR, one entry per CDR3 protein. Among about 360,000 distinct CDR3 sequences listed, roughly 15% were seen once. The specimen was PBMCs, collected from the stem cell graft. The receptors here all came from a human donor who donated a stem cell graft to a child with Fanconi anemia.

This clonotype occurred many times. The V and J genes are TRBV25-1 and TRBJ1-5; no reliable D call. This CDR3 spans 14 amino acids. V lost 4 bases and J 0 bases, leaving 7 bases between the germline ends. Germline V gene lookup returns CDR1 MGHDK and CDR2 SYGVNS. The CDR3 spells CASSGGYSNQPQHF. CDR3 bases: TGTGCCAGCAGTGGTGGGTATAGCAATCAGCCCCAGCATTTT.

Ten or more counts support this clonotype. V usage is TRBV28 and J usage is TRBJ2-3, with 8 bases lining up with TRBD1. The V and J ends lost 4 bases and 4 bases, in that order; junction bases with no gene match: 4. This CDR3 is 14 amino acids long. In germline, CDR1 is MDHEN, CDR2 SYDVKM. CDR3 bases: TGTGCCAGCAGTTGGACAGGGTTCGCAGATACGCAGTATTTT. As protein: CASSWTGFADTQYF.

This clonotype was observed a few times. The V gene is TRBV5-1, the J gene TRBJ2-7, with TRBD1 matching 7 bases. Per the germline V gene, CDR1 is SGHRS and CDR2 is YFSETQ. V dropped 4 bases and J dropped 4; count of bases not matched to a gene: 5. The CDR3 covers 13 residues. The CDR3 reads CASSVDRWYEQYF. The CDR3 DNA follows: TGCGCCAGCAGCGTGGACAGGTGGTACGAGCAGTACTTC. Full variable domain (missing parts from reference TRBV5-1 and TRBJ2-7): KAGVTQTPRYLIKTRGQQVTLSCSPISGHRSVSWYQQTPGQGLQFLFEYFSETQRNKGNFPGRFSGRQFSNSRSEMNVSTLELGDSALYLCASSVDRWYEQYFGPGTRLTVT.

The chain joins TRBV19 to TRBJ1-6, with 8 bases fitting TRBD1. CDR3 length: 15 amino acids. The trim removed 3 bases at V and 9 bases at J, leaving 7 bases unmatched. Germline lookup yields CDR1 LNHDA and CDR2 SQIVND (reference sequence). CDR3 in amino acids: CASSMERDRRSPLHF. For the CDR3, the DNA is TGTGCCAGTAGTATGGAAAGGGACAGGCGTTCACCCCTCCACTTT.

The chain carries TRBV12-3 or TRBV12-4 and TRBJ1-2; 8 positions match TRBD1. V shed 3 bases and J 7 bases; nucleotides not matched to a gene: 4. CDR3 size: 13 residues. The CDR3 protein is CASSFRGLGGYTF. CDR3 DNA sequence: TGTGCCAGCAGTTTCAGGGGGCTGGGTGGCTACACCTTC.

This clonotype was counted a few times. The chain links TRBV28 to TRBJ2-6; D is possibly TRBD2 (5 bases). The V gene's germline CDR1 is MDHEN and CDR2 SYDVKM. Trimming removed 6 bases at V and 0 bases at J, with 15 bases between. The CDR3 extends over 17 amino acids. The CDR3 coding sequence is TGTGCCAGCAGACGCCCGGAGGTACTCTCTGGGGCCAACGTCCTGACTTTC. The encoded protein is CASRRPEVLSGANVLTF.

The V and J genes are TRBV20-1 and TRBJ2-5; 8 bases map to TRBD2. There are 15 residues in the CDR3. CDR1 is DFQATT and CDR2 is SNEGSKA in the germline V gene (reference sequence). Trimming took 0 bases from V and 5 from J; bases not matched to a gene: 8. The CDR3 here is CSARDSGGARETQYF. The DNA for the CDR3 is TGCAGTGCTAGAGACTCCGGGGGGGCCCGGGAGACCCAGTACTTC.

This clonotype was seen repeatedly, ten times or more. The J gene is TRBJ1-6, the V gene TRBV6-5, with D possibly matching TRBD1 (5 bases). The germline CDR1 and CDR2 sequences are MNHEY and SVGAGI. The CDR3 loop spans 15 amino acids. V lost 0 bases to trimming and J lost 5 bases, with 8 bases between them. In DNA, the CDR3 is TGTGCCAGCAGTTACTCGGGGCAGGATAATTCACCCCTCCACTTT. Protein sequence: CASSYSGQDNSPLHF.

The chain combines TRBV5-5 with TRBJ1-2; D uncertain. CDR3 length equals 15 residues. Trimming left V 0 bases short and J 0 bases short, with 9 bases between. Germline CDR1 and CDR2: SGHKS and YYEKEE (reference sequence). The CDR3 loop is CASSLAAVPNYGYTF. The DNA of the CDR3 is TGTGCCAGCAGCTTGGCAGCAGTACCTAACTATGGCTACACCTTC.

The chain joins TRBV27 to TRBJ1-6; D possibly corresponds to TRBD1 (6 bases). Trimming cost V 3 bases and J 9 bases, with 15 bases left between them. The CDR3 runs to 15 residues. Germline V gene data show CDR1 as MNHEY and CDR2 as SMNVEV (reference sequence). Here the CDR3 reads CASSLKAGVGSPLHF. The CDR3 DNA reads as TGTGCCAGCAGTTTGAAGGCAGGGGTGGGTTCACCCCTCCACTTT.

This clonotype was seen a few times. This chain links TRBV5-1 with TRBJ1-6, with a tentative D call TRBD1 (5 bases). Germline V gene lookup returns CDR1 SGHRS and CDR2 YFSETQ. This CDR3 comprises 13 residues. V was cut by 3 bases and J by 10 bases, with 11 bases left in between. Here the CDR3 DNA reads TGCGCCAGCAGCTCTACAGGTAGCTCACCCCTCCACTTT. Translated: CASSSTGSSPLHF. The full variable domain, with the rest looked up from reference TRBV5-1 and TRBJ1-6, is KAGVTQTPRYLIKTRGQQVTLSCSPISGHRSVSWYQQTPGQGLQFLFEYFSETQRNKGNFPGRFSGRQFSNSRSEMNVSTLELGDSALYLCASSSTGSSPLHFGNGTRLTVT.